Listed here are 30 T cell receptor beta chains from one sample, sequenced in a study of OX40 agonist ivuxolimab in advanced cancers. Repertoires were generated with immunoSEQ multiplex PCR, while TCRdb's copy carries only in-frame clones and drops some. The sample carries around 70,000 clones, around nine tenths recorded once. The material sequenced was CD4+ or CD8+ T cells sorted from blood, taken in a trial of the OX40 agonist ivuxolimab. These TCRs come from an adult with an advanced solid tumor such as melanoma, head and neck, liver or kidney cancer.

This clone was detected a few times. The rearrangement uses TRBV6-1 and TRBJ2-5, with TRBD1 identical over 8 bases. Looked up from germline, CDR1 is MNHNS and CDR2 is SASEGT. This CDR3 region has 13 residues. Unmatched junction bases numbered 5, after V lost 9 bases and J lost 2 bases. CDR3 coding DNA: TGTGCCAGTTCGGGACAGGAGCAAGAGACCCAGTACTTC. As protein: CASSGQEQETQYF.

This clone was seen only once. V and J are TRBV21-1 and TRBJ2-3; the DNA was not used to check the table's D call, TRBD1. TRBV21-1 is reported as a pseudogene. This CDR3 is 15 amino acids long. This chain's CDR3 is CASSMRTGNTDTQYF. CDR3 bases: TGTGCCAGCAGCATGCGGACAGGGAACACAGATACGCAGTATTTT.

The chain joins TRBV9 to TRBJ1-1; maybe TRBD1 (5 bases). Looked up from germline, CDR1 is SGDLS and CDR2 is YYNGEE. The V gene lost 0 bases and the J gene lost 1 base, with 7 bases spanning the gap. The CDR3 loop spans 14 amino acids. CDR3 nucleotide sequence: TGTGCCAGCAGCGTAGGGGGGAGGAACACTGAAGCTTTCTTT. Translating it yields CASSVGGRNTEAFF.

J is TRBJ2-3 and V is TRBV2; D uncertain. Germline V lookup: CDR1 SNHLY, CDR2 FYNNEI. Trimming shortened V by 4 bases and J by 0 bases, and 8 bases separated the two germline ends. The CDR3 loop spans 14 amino acids. The CDR3 protein is CASSAPESTDTQYF. In DNA form, the CDR3 reads TGTGCCAGCAGTGCCCCCGAGAGCACAGATACGCAGTATTTT. Complete variable domain (other parts from reference TRBV2 and TRBJ2-3): EPEVTQTPSHQVTQMGQEVILRCVPISNHLYFYWYRQILGQKVEFLVSFYNNEISEKSEIFDDQFSVERPDGSNFTLKIRSTKLEDSAMYFCASSAPESTDTQYFGPGTRLTVL.

The J gene is TRBJ2-7, the V gene TRBV19; tentatively, D is TRBD1 (5 bases). Looked up from germline, CDR1 is LNHDA and CDR2 is SQIVND (reference sequence). The CDR3 has 13 amino acids. With 3 bases removed from V and 4 bases from J, the gap between germline ends came to 10 bases. The CDR3 nucleotides read TGTGCCAGTAGTATTTTTCAGGGATACGAGCAGTACTTC. Translated: CASSIFQGYEQYF. The complete variable domain, with remaining parts taken from reference TRBV19 and TRBJ2-7, reads DGGITQSPKYLFRKEGQNVTLSCEQNLNHDAMYWYRQDPGQGLRLIYYSQIVNDFQKGDIAEGYSVSREKKESFPLTVTSAQKNPTAFYLCASSIFQGYEQYFGPGTRLTVT.

The chain recombines TRBV6-5 with TRBJ1-1, with no clear D. CDR1 MNHEY and CDR2 SVGAGI come from the germline V gene. This CDR3 spans 14 amino acids. Deletions cut 3 bases from V and 1 base from J, with 9 bases between. The CDR3 nucleotides are TGTGCCAGCAGTTATTCTATCCCGAACACTGAAGCTTTCTTT. The encoded protein is CASSYSIPNTEAFF.

The chain is built from TRBV7-9 and TRBJ2-7; D tentatively fits TRBD1 or TRBD2 (5 bases each). This CDR3 has 15 amino acids. CDR1 is SEHNR, CDR2 FQNEAQ, per germline (reference sequence). Trimming cost V 5 bases and J 3 bases, with 17 bases left between them. This chain's CDR3 is CASSGRGLAGYEQYF. The CDR3 DNA follows: TGTGCCAGCAGCGGCCGGGGCCTCGCAGGCTACGAGCAGTACTTC.

This chain uses TRBV5-8 with TRBJ2-7, with 10 nucleotides matching TRBD1. Germline V CDR1 and CDR2: SGHTS, YDEGEE. This CDR3 has 15 residues. The V gene end was trimmed by 0 bases and the J gene end by 2 bases; junction bases not matched to a gene: 2. The CDR3 DNA reads TGTGCCAGCAGCTTGGCGGGACAGGGGACCTACGAGCAGTACTTC. Protein sequence: CASSLAGQGTYEQYF.

This chain joins TRBV7-9 and TRBJ1-2; D might be TRBD1 (5 bases). Trimming stripped 1 base from V and 8 bases from J, with 8 bases between. The CDR3 is 12 residues long. Germline CDR1 SEHNR, CDR2 FQNEAQ (reference sequence). The CDR3 loop is CASSLGWDGYTF. The CDR3 nucleotides read TGTGCCAGCAGCTTAGGGTGGGACGGCTACACCTTC.

This chain connects TRBV7-6 to TRBJ2-1, with D tentatively TRBD2 (6 bases). The CDR3 runs 15 residues. V shed 6 bases and J shed 10 bases, with 22 bases lying between them. Germline V CDR1 and CDR2: SGHVS, FNYEAQ. CDR3 in DNA: TGTGCCAGCAGTTCCGTGAAGGAGGGACCTCCCGAGCAGTTCTTC. Its translation: CASSSVKEGPPEQFF.

The V gene is TRBV5-1, the J gene TRBJ2-7, with 8 bases fitting TRBD1. V lost 3 bases, J lost 5 bases, and 4 bases stayed unmatched. Germline assignment: CDR1 SGHRS and CDR2 YFSETQ. The CDR3 spans 13 residues. The CDR3 sequence: CASSWTGIDEQYF. DNA of the CDR3: TGCGCCAGCAGCTGGACAGGGATCGACGAGCAGTACTTC.

The rearrangement joins TRBV29-1 to TRBJ2-7, with 10 bases matching TRBD1. In germline, CDR1 is SQVTM, CDR2 ANQGSEA. Trimming at V came to 6 bases and at J to 9 bases, leaving 5 bases not matched to a gene. The CDR3 is made up of 11 amino acids. CDR3 in DNA: TGCAGCGTCGGACAGGGGGGACGGCAGTACTTC. Encoded protein: CSVGQGGRQYF.

The chain has TRBV10-3 and TRBJ2-1, with TRBD2 identical over 9 bases. CDR1 is ENHRY and CDR2 is SYGVKD in the germline V gene. After removal of 11 bases from V and 10 bases from J, the junction contained 9 bases not matched to a gene. This CDR3 spans 12 amino acids. The CDR3: CAVLLAGGEQFF. The CDR3 DNA reads as TGTGCCGTCCTACTAGCGGGCGGGGAGCAGTTCTTC.

The chain is built from TRBV4-3 and TRBJ2-2; D is unresolved. Trimming stripped 5 bases from V and 3 bases from J, with 13 bases between. Germline V gives CDR1 LGHNA, CDR2 YSLEER. The CDR3 runs to 15 residues. The CDR3 spells CASSVQSGYTGELFF. For the CDR3, the DNA is TGCGCCAGCAGCGTACAGTCTGGATACACCGGGGAGCTGTTTTTT.

As regards this clone: The identical CDR3 is also encoded by other nucleotide sequences in the sample. This rearrangement joins TRBV11-2 to TRBJ1-6, with D unclear. The CDR3 length is 16 residues. Trimming shortened V by 1 base and J by 0 bases, and 7 bases separated the two germline ends. Germline V gene sequence: CDR1 SGHAT, CDR2 FQNNGV. The CDR3 spells CASSLVGLSYNSPLHF. CDR3 DNA: TGTGCCAGCAGCTTAGTTGGACTCTCCTATAATTCACCCCTCCACTTT.

This clone has a single count. This chain joins TRBV14 and TRBJ2-5; TRBD1 aligns across 9 bases. J gave up 5 bases and V 1 base, and 11 bases lay outside the gene matches. The germline V gene encodes CDR1 SGHDN and CDR2 FVKESK. CDR3 length: 17 amino acids. The CDR3 DNA is TGTGCCAGCAGCCAAGTCAACAGGGGGCCCGTGTGGGAGACCCAGTACTTC. Translating it yields CASSQVNRGPVWETQYF.

In DNA form, the CDR3 reads TGTGCCAGCAGCTCCACTGACGGATTCTATGGCTACACCTTC. Encoded protein: CASSSTDGFYGYTF. The J gene is TRBJ1-2, the V gene TRBV7-2; unclear D gene. CDR1 is SGHTA and CDR2 is FQGNSA in the germline V gene. Trimming shortened V by 4 bases and J by 4 bases, and 13 bases separated the two germline ends. The CDR3 length is 14 residues.

The chain couples TRBV9 to TRBJ2-7; D unclear. Germline V gene data show CDR1 as SGDLS and CDR2 as YYNGEE. V shed 0 bases and J shed 4 bases, with 11 bases lying between them. The CDR3 covers 14 residues. The CDR3 protein is CASSVAAAAYEQYF. The CDR3 region has the DNA TGTGCCAGCAGCGTAGCGGCGGCTGCTTACGAGCAGTACTTC.

The rearrangement links TRBV11-2 to TRBJ1-4, with D possibly TRBD1 on 6 matching bases. The CDR3 spans 16 residues. The germline CDR1 and CDR2 sequences are SGHAT and FQNNGV. Trimming left V 1 base short and J 8 bases short, with 17 bases between. The CDR3 protein is CASSLGIDRSGEKLFF. The CDR3 nucleotides are TGTGCCAGCAGCTTAGGGATCGACAGGAGCGGCGAAAAACTGTTTTTT.

The chain is built from TRBV9 and TRBJ2-7, with TRBD1 identical over 7 bases. CDR1 and CDR2 from the germline V gene are SGDLS and YYNGEE. J lost 2 bases, V lost 4 bases, and 9 bases had no gene match. CDR3 length: 15 amino acids. CDR3 sequence: CASSPAGQGAYEQYF. The CDR3 nucleotides read TGTGCCAGCAGCCCCGCCGGGCAGGGGGCCTACGAGCAGTACTTC.

This clone was seen a single time. The chain links TRBV9 to TRBJ1-2; the match to TRBD1 covers 8 bases. The germline CDR1 and CDR2 sequences are SGDLS and YYNGEE. The ends lost 2 bases at V and 4 bases at J; junction bases unmatched: 7. CDR3 length equals 15 residues. The CDR3, as DNA: TGTGCCAGCAGCGTGACAGGGGCAGGGGTCTATGGCTACACCTTC. Its protein is CASSVTGAGVYGYTF.

This clone has just one count. The chain employs TRBV6-5 and TRBJ1-1; TRBD1 might be the D (6 bases). CDR3 length: 14 amino acids. With 2 bases removed from V and 1 base from J, the gap between germline ends came to 8 bases. Looked up from germline, CDR1 is MNHEY and CDR2 is SVGAGI. The CDR3 sequence is CASSYGGENTEAFF. The CDR3 nucleotides read TGTGCCAGCAGTTACGGGGGCGAGAACACTGAAGCTTTCTTT.

This clone was seen a single time. The chain employs TRBV19 and TRBJ2-1; TRBD1 matches 7 bases. The V gene's germline CDR1 is LNHDA and CDR2 SQIVND (reference sequence). This CDR3 spans 14 amino acids. V was pared by 6 bases and J by 8 bases, with 10 bases of the junction left unmatched. The CDR3 nucleotides are TGTGCCAGTAGACCGGGACAGATTGATGATGAGCAGTTCTTC. This sequence encodes CASRPGQIDDEQFF.

The genes are TRBV10-3 and TRBJ1-2, with 10 bases identical to TRBD1. Per the germline V gene, CDR1 is ENHRY and CDR2 is SYGVKD. This CDR3 contains 15 residues. J lost 4 bases, V lost 6 bases, and 8 bases had no gene match. CDR3 bases: TGTGCCATCAGGGATGGACAGGGGGTACCCTATGGCTACACCTTC. It codes for CAIRDGQGVPYGYTF.

This clone was seen more than once but under ten times. V gene TRBV11-2 combines with J gene TRBJ2-7; D gene unclear. Trimming stripped 2 bases from V and 2 bases from J, with 10 bases between. CDR1 is SGHAT, CDR2 FQNNGV, per germline. CDR3 length: 14 residues. CDR3 residues: CASSLSIGTYEQYF. As DNA, the CDR3 is TGTGCCAGCAGCTTAAGCATAGGTACCTACGAGCAGTACTTC.

This clone occurred once. This chain links TRBV30 with TRBJ1-2; maybe TRBD1 (6 bases). Germline CDR1 is GTSNPN and CDR2 is SVGIG (reference sequence). The CDR3 has 14 residues. The V end lost 5 bases, the J end lost 1 base, and 14 bases lay between the germline ends. CDR3 in amino acids: CAWGNRAINYGYTF. CDR3 bases: TGTGCCTGGGGAAACAGGGCGATTAACTATGGCTACACCTTC.

V is TRBV27 and J is TRBJ1-1, with D hard to call. This CDR3 spans 15 amino acids. Per the germline V gene, CDR1 is MNHEY and CDR2 is SMNVEV (reference sequence). V was trimmed by 1 base and J by 0 bases, leaving 9 bases between them. The CDR3 here is CASSLYGVLNTEAFF. CDR3 nucleotides: TGTGCCAGCAGTTTATATGGGGTACTGAACACTGAAGCTTTCTTT.

V usage is TRBV10-2 and J usage is TRBJ2-3; tentatively, D is TRBD1 or TRBD2 (6 bases each). CDR1 and CDR2 from the germline V gene are WSHSY and SAAADI. Deletions cut 6 bases from V and 4 bases from J, with 11 bases between. The CDR3 extends over 13 amino acids. This chain's CDR3 is CASSVGGPDTQYF. For the CDR3, the DNA is TGCGCCAGCAGCGTGGGGGGCCCAGATACGCAGTATTTT.

This chain links TRBV27 with TRBJ2-1; possible D gene TRBD1, 5 bases. The germline gives CDR1 MNHEY, CDR2 SMNVEV (reference sequence). V gave up 4 bases and J gave up 1 base, with 23 bases separating them. The CDR3 is made up of 19 amino acids. The CDR3 DNA reads TGTGCCAGCAGTTCACAGGACGTTTGGTTGGATAGGTCCTACAATGAGCAGTTCTTC. Translated, it gives CASSSQDVWLDRSYNEQFF.

The chain links TRBV7-3 to TRBJ2-3; D is tentatively TRBD1 or TRBD2 (5 bases each). The CDR3 is 15 amino acids. With 5 bases removed from V and 0 bases from J, the gap between germline ends came to 12 bases. Per germline, CDR1 SGHTA and CDR2 FQGTGA. The CDR3 loop reads CASSPGTASTDTQYF. For the CDR3, the DNA is TGTGCCAGCAGCCCCGGGACGGCTAGCACAGATACGCAGTATTTT.